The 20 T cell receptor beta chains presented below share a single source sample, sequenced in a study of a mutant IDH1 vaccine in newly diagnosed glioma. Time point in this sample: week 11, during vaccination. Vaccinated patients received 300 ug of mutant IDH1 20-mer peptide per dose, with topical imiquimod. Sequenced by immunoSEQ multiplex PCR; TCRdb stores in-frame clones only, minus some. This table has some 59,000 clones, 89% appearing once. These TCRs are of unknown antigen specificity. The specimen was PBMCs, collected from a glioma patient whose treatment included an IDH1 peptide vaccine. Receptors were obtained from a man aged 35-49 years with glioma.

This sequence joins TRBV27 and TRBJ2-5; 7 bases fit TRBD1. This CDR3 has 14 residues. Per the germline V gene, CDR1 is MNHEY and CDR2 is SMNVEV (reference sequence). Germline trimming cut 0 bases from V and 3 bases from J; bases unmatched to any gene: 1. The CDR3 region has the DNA TGTGCCAGCAGTTTATCGACAGGGAAAGAGACCCAGTACTTC. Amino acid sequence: CASSLSTGKETQYF.

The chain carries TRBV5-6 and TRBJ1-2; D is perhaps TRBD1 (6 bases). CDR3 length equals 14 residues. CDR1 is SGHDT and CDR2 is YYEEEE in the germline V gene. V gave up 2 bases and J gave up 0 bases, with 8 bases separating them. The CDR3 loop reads CASSFGQPNYGYTF. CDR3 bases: TGTGCCAGCAGCTTCGGACAGCCTAACTATGGCTACACCTTC.

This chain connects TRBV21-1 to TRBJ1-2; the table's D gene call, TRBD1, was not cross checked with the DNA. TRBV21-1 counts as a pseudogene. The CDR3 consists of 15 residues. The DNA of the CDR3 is TGTGCCAGCAGAGGGGTCTTAGCTACAGAATATGGCTACACCTTC. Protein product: CASRGVLATEYGYTF.

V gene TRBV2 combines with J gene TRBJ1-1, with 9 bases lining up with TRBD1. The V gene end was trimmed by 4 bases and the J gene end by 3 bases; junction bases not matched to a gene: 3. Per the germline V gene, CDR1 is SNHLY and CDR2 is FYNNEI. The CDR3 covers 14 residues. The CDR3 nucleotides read TGTGCCAGCAGTGTCGACAGGGGGGACACTGAAGCTTTCTTT. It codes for CASSVDRGDTEAFF.

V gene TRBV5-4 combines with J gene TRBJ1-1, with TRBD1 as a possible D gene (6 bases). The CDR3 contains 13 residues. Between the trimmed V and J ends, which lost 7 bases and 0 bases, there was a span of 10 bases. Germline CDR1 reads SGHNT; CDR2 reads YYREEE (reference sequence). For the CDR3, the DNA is TGTGCCAGCGGGCAGGGGTTGAACACTGAAGCTTTCTTT. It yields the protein CASGQGLNTEAFF.

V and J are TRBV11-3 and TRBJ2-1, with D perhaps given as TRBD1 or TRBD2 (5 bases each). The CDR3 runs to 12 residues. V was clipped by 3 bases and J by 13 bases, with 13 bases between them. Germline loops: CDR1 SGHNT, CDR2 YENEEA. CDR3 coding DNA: TGTGCCAGCAGCTTTAGAGGGGCGCCACAGTTCTTC. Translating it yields CASSFRGAPQFF.

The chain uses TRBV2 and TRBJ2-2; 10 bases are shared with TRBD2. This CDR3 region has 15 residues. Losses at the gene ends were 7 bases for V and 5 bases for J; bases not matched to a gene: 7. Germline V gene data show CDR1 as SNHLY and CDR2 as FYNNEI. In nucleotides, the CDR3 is TGTGCCAGCAAAGCCAGCGGGGGGGCAACCGGGGAGCTGTTTTTT. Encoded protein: CASKASGGATGELFF.

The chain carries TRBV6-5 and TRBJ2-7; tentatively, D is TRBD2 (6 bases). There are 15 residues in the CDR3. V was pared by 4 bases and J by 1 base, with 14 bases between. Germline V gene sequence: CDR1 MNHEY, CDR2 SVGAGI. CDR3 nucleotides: TGTGCCAGCAGTTTCCTCCCCGGGGGATCCTACGAGCAGTACTTC. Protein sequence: CASSFLPGGSYEQYF.

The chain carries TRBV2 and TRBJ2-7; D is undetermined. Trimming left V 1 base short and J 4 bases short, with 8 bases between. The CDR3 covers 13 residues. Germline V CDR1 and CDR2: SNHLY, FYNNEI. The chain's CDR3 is CASSEGTRYEQYV. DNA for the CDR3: TGTGCCAGCAGTGAAGGGACCCGATACGAGCAGTACGTC.

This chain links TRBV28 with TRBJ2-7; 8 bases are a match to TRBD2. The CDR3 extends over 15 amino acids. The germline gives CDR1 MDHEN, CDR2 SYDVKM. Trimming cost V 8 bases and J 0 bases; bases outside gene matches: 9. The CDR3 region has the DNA TGTGCCAGCCTCAGAGCGGGGGCTAGCTCCTACGAGCAGTACTTC. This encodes CASLRAGASSYEQYF.

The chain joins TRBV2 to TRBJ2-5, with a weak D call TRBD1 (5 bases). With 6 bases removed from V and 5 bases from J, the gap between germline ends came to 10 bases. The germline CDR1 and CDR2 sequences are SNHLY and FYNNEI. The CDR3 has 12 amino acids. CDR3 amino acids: CASSPGSETQYF. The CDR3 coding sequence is TGTGCCAGCAGCCCAGGGTCCGAGACCCAGTACTTC.

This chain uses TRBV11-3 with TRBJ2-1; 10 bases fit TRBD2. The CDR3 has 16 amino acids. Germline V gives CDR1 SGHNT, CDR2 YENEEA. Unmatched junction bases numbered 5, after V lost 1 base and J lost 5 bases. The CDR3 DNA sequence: TGTGCCAGCAGCTTAGGTCTAGCGGGAGTTGACAATGAGCAGTTCTTC. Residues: CASSLGLAGVDNEQFF. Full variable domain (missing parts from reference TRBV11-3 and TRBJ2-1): EAGVVQSPRYKIIEKKQPVAFWCNPISGHNTLYWYLQNLGQGPELLIRYENEEAVDDSQLPKDRFSAERLKGVDSTLKIQPAELGDSAVYLCASSLGLAGVDNEQFFGPGTRLTVL.

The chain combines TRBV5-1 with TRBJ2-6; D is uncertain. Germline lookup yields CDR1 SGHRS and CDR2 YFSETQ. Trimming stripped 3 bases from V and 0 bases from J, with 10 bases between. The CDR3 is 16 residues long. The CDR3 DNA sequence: TGCGCCAGCAGCTGGACCACGAGCTCTGGGGCCAACGTCCTGACTTTC. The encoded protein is CASSWTTSSGANVLTF. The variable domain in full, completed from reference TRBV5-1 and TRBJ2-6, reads KAGVTQTPRYLIKTRGQQVTLSCSPISGHRSVSWYQQTPGQGLQFLFEYFSETQRNKGNFPGRFSGRQFSNSRSEMNVSTLELGDSALYLCASSWTTSSGANVLTFGAGSRLTVL.

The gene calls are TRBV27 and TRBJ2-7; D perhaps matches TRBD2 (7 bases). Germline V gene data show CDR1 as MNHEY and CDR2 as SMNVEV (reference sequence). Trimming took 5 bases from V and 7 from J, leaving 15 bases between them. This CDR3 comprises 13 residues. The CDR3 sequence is CASSVYREGEQYV. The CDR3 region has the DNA TGTGCCAGCAGTGTCTACAGGGAGGGGGAGCAGTACGTC.

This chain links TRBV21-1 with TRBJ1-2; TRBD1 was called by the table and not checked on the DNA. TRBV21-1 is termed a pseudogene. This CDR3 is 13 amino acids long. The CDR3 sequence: CASSKYINYGYTF. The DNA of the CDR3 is TGTGCCAGCAGCAAGTACATTAACTATGGCTACACCTTC.

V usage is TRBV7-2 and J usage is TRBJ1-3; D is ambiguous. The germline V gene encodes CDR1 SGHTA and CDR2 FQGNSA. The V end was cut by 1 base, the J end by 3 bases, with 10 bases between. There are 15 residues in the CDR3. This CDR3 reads CASSLGGMGGNTIYF. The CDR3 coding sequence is TGTGCCAGCAGCTTAGGAGGGATGGGTGGAAACACCATATATTTT.

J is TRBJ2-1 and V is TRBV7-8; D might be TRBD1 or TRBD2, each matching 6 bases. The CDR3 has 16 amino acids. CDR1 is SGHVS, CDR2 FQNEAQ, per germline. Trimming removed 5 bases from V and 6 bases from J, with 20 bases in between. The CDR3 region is CASSPPKGGTLNEQFF. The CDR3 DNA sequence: TGTGCCAGCAGCCCCCCTAAGGGGGGAACCCTCAATGAGCAGTTCTTC.

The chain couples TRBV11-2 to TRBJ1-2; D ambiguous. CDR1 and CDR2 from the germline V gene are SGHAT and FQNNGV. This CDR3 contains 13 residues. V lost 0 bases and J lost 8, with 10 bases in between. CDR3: CASSLDWSGGYTF. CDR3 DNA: TGTGCCAGCAGCTTAGACTGGTCCGGGGGCTACACCTTC.

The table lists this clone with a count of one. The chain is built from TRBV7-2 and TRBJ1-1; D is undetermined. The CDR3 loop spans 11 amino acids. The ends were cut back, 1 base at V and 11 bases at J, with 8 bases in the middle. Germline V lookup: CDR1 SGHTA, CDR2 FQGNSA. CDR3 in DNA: TGTGCCAGCAGCTTAGGTGGCGTGGCTTTCTTT. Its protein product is CASSLGGVAFF.

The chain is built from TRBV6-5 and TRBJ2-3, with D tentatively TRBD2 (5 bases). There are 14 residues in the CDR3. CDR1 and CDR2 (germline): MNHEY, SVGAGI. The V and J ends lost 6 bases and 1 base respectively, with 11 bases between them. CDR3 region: CASRSPLGTDTQYF. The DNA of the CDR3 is TGTGCCAGCAGGTCCCCACTAGGCACAGATACGCAGTATTTT.